This TCR beta chain was found in a study of lung T cells in sarcoidosis with Löfgren's syndrome. General study points: Shared TRAV12-1 and TRBV2 CDR3 motifs across Löfgren's syndrome patients reportedly suggested public CD4+ TCRs. TRAV12-1 preferentially paired with TRBV2, with homologous CDR3s.

Points on this clonotype: The antigen remains unidentified.

From the reads, TCRdb called clonotypes with MiXCR, one entry per CDR3 protein. This sample carries 60,000 to 70,000 distinct CDR3 sequences, around 20% of them seen once, and the ten largest clones take about 2.5%. The length of the CDR3 is 15 residues. The germline V gene has CDR1 SGHNT and CDR2 YYREEE (reference sequence). J gave up 1 base and V 4 bases, and 7 bases lay outside the gene matches. The chain recombines TRBV5-4 with TRBJ1-1; 7 bases are a match to TRBD1. Sequenced input: CD4+ T cells from PBMCs. This clonotype originated in a human donor with sarcoidosis (Löfgren's syndrome or another form), or a control subject (not recorded which). The CDR3 loop reads CASSQRTGANTEAFF. The CDR3 DNA reads as TGTGCCAGCAGCCAAAGAACAGGGGCGAACACTGAAGCTTTCTTT. The whole variable domain, remainder taken from reference TRBV5-4 and TRBJ1-1, is ETGVTQSPTHLIKTRGQQVTLRCSSQSGHNTVSWYQQALGQGPQFIFQYYREEENGRGNFPPRFSGLQFPNYSSELNVNALELDDSALYLCASSQRTGANTEAFFGQGTRLTVV.